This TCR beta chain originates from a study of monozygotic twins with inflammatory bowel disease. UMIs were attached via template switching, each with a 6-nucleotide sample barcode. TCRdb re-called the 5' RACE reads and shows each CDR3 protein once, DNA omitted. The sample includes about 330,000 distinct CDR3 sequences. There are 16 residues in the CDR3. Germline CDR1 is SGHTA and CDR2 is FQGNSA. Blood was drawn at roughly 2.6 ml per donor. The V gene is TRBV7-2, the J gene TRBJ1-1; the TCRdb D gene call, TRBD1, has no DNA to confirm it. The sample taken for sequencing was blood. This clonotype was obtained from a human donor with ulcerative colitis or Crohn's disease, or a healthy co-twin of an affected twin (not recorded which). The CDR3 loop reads CASSLPQGSVNTEAFF.